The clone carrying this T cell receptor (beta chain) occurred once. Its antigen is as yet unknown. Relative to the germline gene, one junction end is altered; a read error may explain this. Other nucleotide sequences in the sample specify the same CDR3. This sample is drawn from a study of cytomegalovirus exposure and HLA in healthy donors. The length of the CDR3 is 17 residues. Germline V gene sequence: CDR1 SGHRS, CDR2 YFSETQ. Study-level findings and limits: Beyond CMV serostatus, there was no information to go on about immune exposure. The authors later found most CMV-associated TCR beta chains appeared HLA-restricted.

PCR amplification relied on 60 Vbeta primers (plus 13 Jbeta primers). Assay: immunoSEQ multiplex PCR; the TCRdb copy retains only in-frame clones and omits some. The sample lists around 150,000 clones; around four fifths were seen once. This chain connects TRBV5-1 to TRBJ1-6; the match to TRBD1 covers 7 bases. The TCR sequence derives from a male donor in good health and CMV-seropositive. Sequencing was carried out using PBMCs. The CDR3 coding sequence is TGCGCCAGCAGCTCGGGACAGCAGAGCTCCTATAATTCGCCCCTCCACTTT. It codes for CASSSGQQSSYNSPLHF.